This passage covers 22 T cell receptor delta chains from one sample sequenced in a study of γδ T cells in repeated Plasmodium falciparum infection. TCRdb called clones anew from the multiplex PCR reads with CATT. The sample lists 45,000 to 60,000 delta-chain clones; about 2% were seen once. Bulk repertoires came from Vgamma9/Vdelta2+ or Vdelta2-negative gammadelta T cells flow-sorted from PBMC. What was sequenced was gamma-delta T cells from blood. The receptors were sampled from a pool of human donors (malaria-infected and uninfected, not separated).

Notes on this clone: The protein given by TCRdb reflects a much larger clone and differs at residue 10 from this DNA's translation, likely from a read error; the protein shown is the DNA's translation. The J gene is TRDJ1, the V gene TRDV2, with D maybe TRDD3 (6 bases). The CDR3 extends over 14 amino acids. Trimming took off 0 bases at V and 7 bases at J, with 14 bases between the two ends. CDR1 GEAIGNYY and CDR2 EKD come from the germline V gene. CDR3 amino acids: CACDTVGIGGKLIF. The CDR3 nucleotides read TGTGCCTGTGACACCGTGGGGATCGGCGGTAAACTCATCTTT.

This clone occurred a few times. A far larger clone differs by one base, so this is likely a read error. The same CDR3 arises from other DNA sequences in this sample as well. The chain couples TRDV1 to TRDJ2; 7 bases fit TRDD3. TCRdb lists no J gene, so it was determined here by aligning the DNA to germline. The CDR3 is 20 residues long. CDR1 is TSWWSYY, CDR2 QGS, per germline. In nucleotides, the CDR3 is TGTGCCCTTGGGGAACCCCTGTCGGCTGGGGGTTTCACTTTGACAGCACAACTCTTCTTT. Translating gives CALGEPLSAGGFTLTAQLFF.

This clone was counted only a few times. TCRdb shows a much larger clone's protein in place of this DNA's translation, and the two differ at residue 13, likely through a read error; the protein shown is translated from the DNA. The V gene is TRDV2, the J gene TRDJ1; 8 nucleotides line up with TRDD3. The J gene, missing from TCRdb, was assigned here through DNA to germline matching. The CDR3 has 16 amino acids. Germline V lookup: CDR1 GEAIGNYY, CDR2 EKD. The CDR3 DNA is TGTGCCTGTGACACTTGGGGGATCAAGTACACCGATGAACTCATCTTT. Translating gives CACDTWGIKYTDELIF.

About this clone: The amino acid sequence in TCRdb belongs to a much larger clone and departs from this DNA's translation at residue 13, likely a sequencing read error; the sequence shown is translated from the DNA. The CDR3 reads CACDTVGGGYTDRLIF. The CDR3 nucleotides are TGTGCCTGTGACACCGTCGGGGGGGGTTACACCGATAGACTCATCTTT. The rearrangement links TRDV2 to TRDJ1; D might be TRDD3 (5 bases). TCRdb offers no J gene call, so here the DNA was matched to germline to obtain one. Germline V gene data show CDR1 as GEAIGNYY and CDR2 as EKD. The CDR3 length is 16 residues.

This clone showed up just a few times. This likely traces to a read error, being one base from a far larger clone. The same CDR3 also results from other DNA sequences found in this sample. V gene TRDV3 combines with J gene TRDJ1, with a possible D match to TRDD3 (6 bases). The CDR3 is 21 amino acids. CDR1 and CDR2 from the germline V gene are TVYSNPD and GDNSRS (reference sequence). V shed 2 bases and J shed 0 bases, with 34 bases lying between them. This CDR3 is CAFCRAFKSMRDNSYTDKLIF. The DNA for the CDR3 is TGTGCCTTTTGCCGGGCCTTCAAGTCGATGAGGGATAACTCGTACACCGATAAACTCATCTTT.

A word on this clone: TCRdb pairs this DNA with a much larger clone's protein that differs at residue 18, likely a read error; the protein shown was translated from the DNA. The chain recombines TRAV38-2/DV8 with TRDJ1; TRDD3 agrees at 12 bases. The J gene, left out of TCRdb, was set here by checking the DNA against germline. Per germline, CDR1 TSESDYY and CDR2 QEAYKQQN. V lost 0 bases to trimming and J lost 3 bases; unmatched junction nucleotides: 27. The CDR3 runs 24 residues. The CDR3 DNA reads as TGTGCTTATAGGAGCGCGAGACGTTGGGACCCTTTACTGGGGGATACTTGGTTGGCCGATAAACTCATCTTT. Protein: CAYRSARRWDPLLGDTWLADKLIF.

This clone was counted between two and nine times. A read error is likely here: a far larger clone is one base away. Within the sample, other DNA sequences also encode this same CDR3. The chain's CDR3 is CALGDFFPFPFRPLRPTPFTDKLIF. DNA for the CDR3: TGTGCTCTTGGGGATTTCTTTCCTTTCCCCTTCCGCCCACTCCGACCGACTCCATTTACCGATAAACTCATCTTT. The chain combines TRDV1 with TRDJ1, with D maybe TRDD2 (6 bases). Since TCRdb gives no J gene, matching the DNA to germline was used here to assign it. Germline V gene lookup returns CDR1 TSWWSYY and CDR2 QGS. The CDR3 spans 25 residues. The germline V and J ends were trimmed by 3 bases and 2 bases, with 43 bases remaining between them.

Of note for this clone: The protein TCRdb gives is from a much larger clone and does not agree with this DNA's translation at residue 12, likely a read error; the protein shown here comes from the DNA. J is TRDJ1 and V is TRDV1, with 12 bases aligning to TRDD3. TCRdb lists no J gene, so it was determined here by aligning the DNA to germline. The CDR3 length is 23 residues. The germline V gene has CDR1 TSWWSYY and CDR2 QGS. V shed 0 bases, J shed 0 bases, and the junction held 20 bases outside the gene matches. The CDR3 DNA is TGTGCTCTTGGGGAACTTACTTACTGGGGGATACAGACCTCCTCTAAGGACACCGATAAACTCATCTTT. This encodes CALGELTYWGIQTSSKDTDKLIF.

About this clone itself: The translation of this DNA and the TCRdb protein of a much larger clone differ at residue 3, probably owing to a read error; the protein shown here is translated from the DNA. The rearrangement uses TRDV1 and TRDJ2, with 13 bases identical to TRDD3. The J gene is absent in TCRdb and was assigned here via DNA matching to germline. CDR3 length equals 24 residues. Germline loops: CDR1 TSWWSYY, CDR2 QGS. The CDR3 loop reads CAPGKPHSYWGTGGYGNKAAQLFF. DNA of the CDR3: TGTGCTCCTGGGAAGCCCCATTCCTACTGGGGTACTGGGGGATACGGAAACAAGGCAGCACAACTCTTCTTT.

For this clone: Given a far larger clone just one base away, this is likely a sequencing read error. Other nucleotide sequences from this sample produce the same CDR3. The chain employs TRDV1 and TRDJ1; 10 bases map to TRDD3. The J gene, not given by TCRdb, was assigned here from a germline match of the nucleotide sequence. The V gene's germline CDR1 is TSWWSYY and CDR2 QGS. The CDR3 consists of 20 residues. The CDR3 coding sequence is TGTGCTCTTGGGGGCGGCTTCCCGTACTGGGGGATGACGTACACCGACAAACTCATCTTT. Encoded protein: CALGGGFPYWGMTYTDKLIF.

This clone was observed many times. The protein TCRdb lists belongs to a much larger clone and differs from this DNA's translation at residue 5, which points to a read error; the protein shown is made from the DNA. The chain employs TRDV2 and TRDJ1; 8 bases align to TRDD3. Because TCRdb records no J gene, it was assigned here through a match of the DNA to germline. V lost 3 bases to trimming and J lost 2 bases; unmatched junction nucleotides: 16. CDR3 length equals 18 residues. Germline V gene lookup returns CDR1 GEAIGNYY and CDR2 EKD. CDR3 sequence (DNA): TGTGCCTGTGACGCCGTACTGGGGGCCCTACGAAGTACCGATAAACTCATCTTT. This codes for CACDAVLGALRSTDKLIF.

A note on this clone: This sequence may be a read error, since a much larger clone differs from it by one base. The V and J genes are TRDV1 and TRDJ1; no reliable D call. TCRdb does not report a J gene; here it was assigned by matching the DNA to germline references. Deletions cut 4 bases from V and 1 base from J, with 22 bases between. This CDR3 comprises 18 residues. Germline V gives CDR1 TSWWSYY, CDR2 QGS. The CDR3 here is CALGAPTPHPWSTDKLIF. Here the CDR3 DNA reads TGTGCTCTTGGGGCCCCAACCCCCCACCCATGGTCCACCGATAAACTCATCTTT.

Of note for this clone: Only one base separates this from a far larger clonotype, so it likely reflects a read error. This sample also contains other DNA sequences that code for the same CDR3. This rearrangement joins TRDV1 to TRDJ1; D is tentatively TRDD2 or TRDD3 (6 bases each). The J gene, missing from TCRdb, was assigned here through DNA to germline matching. The V and J ends lost 3 bases and 1 base respectively, with 42 bases between them. CDR1 is TSWWSYY, CDR2 QGS, per germline. This CDR3 is built from 25 residues. The CDR3 loop is CALGDPFPPYPANLLGFLSTDKLIF. CDR3 coding DNA: TGTGCTCTTGGGGATCCCTTCCCCCCCTATCCGGCAAACCTACTGGGATTCCTTTCCACCGATAAACTCATCTTT.

This clone was seen ten or more times. One base separates it from a far larger clone, so it is likely a read error. In the same sample, other DNA sequences code for this CDR3. The chain couples TRAV38-2/DV8 to TRDJ1; D is unresolved. TCRdb offers no J gene call, so here the DNA was matched to germline to obtain one. The germline V gene encodes CDR1 TSESDYY and CDR2 QEAYKQQN. The V end was cut by 2 bases, the J end by 0 bases, with 26 bases between. The CDR3 has 20 residues. CDR3 DNA sequence: TGTGCTTATAGGAGGGTTTCCCCCTCCGAGGGCCCTCGGTACACCGATAAACTCATCTTT. Residues: CAYRRVSPSEGPRYTDKLIF.

This clone has just a few counts. The protein given by TCRdb reflects a much larger clone and differs at residue 8 from this DNA's translation, likely from a read error; the protein shown is the DNA's translation. The chain joins TRDV2 to TRDJ1; 8 positions match TRDD3. The J gene, absent from TCRdb, was called here by matching the DNA to germline. Per germline, CDR1 GEAIGNYY and CDR2 EKD. This CDR3 is 20 amino acids long. Losses at the gene ends were 0 bases for V and 0 bases for J; bases not matched to a gene: 17. The CDR3 region is CACDTVGVGYGEPYTDKLIF. The DNA for the CDR3 is TGTGCCTGTGACACCGTTGGTGTGGGATACGGGGAACCGTACACCGATAAACTCATCTTT.

A few counts support this clone. Since a far larger clone is one base different, this is likely a read error. In the same sample, other DNA sequences code for this CDR3. The genes are TRDV3 and TRDJ1; TRDD3 agrees at 9 bases. The J gene, not given by TCRdb, was assigned here from a germline match of the nucleotide sequence. The length of the CDR3 is 17 residues. Germline CDR1 and CDR2: TVYSNPD and GDNSRS (reference sequence). CDR3 in DNA: TGTGCTCAAAGGTTAAGGACTGGGGGACCCTACACGGATAAACTCATCTTT. Translated: CAQRLRTGGPYTDKLIF.

This clone was seen many times. The gene calls are TRDV2 and TRDJ1; 11 nucleotides align to TRDD3. CDR3 length: 19 amino acids. From germline, CDR1 is GEAIGNYY and CDR2 EKD. With 0 bases clipped from V and 0 bases from J, the junction kept 11 bases outside the gene matches. CDR3 loop: CACDTLPLGDTTHTDKLIF. CDR3 DNA sequence: TGTGCCTGTGACACCCTTCCTCTGGGGGATACAACCCACACCGATAAACTCATCTTT.

On this clone: TCRdb records a much larger clone's protein for this DNA, with a difference at residue 6 that likely arises from a read error; the protein given is the translation of the DNA. V and J are TRDV1 and TRDJ1, with D perhaps TRDD3 (6 bases). V shed 1 base and J shed 0 bases, with 27 bases lying between them. CDR3 length: 21 residues. Germline values: CDR1 TSWWSYY, CDR2 QGS. The CDR3 nucleotides are TGTGCTCTTGGGGAACCCTCCTTAGTCCCATACGTGGGGGTGTACACCGATAAACTCATCTTT. It yields the protein CALGEPSLVPYVGVYTDKLIF.

Worth noting for this clone: TCRdb records a much larger clone's protein for this DNA, with a difference at residue 19 that likely arises from a read error; the protein given is the translation of the DNA. Called V gene: TRDV1; the J gene was not called; whether TRDD3, the table's D call, matches the DNA was not checked. Germline CDR1 reads TSWWSYY; CDR2 reads QGS. The CDR3 runs to 21 residues. Here the CDR3 DNA reads TGTGCTCTTGGGGTCCCACGGGCCTTCTTTTATTACTGGGGGATACCCGATAAACCCATCTTT. Translating gives CALGVPRAFFYYWGIPDKPIF.

This clone has only a few counts. A far larger clone is just one base off, so this is likely a read error. The sample has other DNA sequences that encode this CDR3 too. The V gene is TRDV3, the J gene TRDJ1; 9 bases fit TRDD3. CDR1 is TVYSNPD, CDR2 GDNSRS, per germline (reference sequence). This CDR3 spans 20 amino acids. In DNA, the CDR3 is TGTGCCTTTGCTAGGGTGGGAGCTGAGGGGATACGGATGTACACTGATAAACTCATCTTT. It is translated as CAFARVGAEGIRMYTDKLIF.

A word on this clone: A read error likely explains why the TCRdb protein, taken from a much larger clone, differs from this DNA's translation at residue 6; the protein shown is translated from the DNA. The chain carries TRDV1 and TRDJ1; 12 bases are shared with TRDD3. TCRdb lists no J gene, so it was determined here by aligning the DNA to germline. The CDR3 is made up of 25 amino acids. Losses at the gene ends were 1 base for V and 2 bases for J; bases not matched to a gene: 29. Germline CDR1 and CDR2: TSWWSYY and QGS. CDR3 in amino acids: CALGERGFSQVLGDTISPWTDKLIF. The CDR3 DNA is TGTGCTCTTGGGGAACGGGGCTTCTCACAAGTACTGGGGGATACCATATCGCCGTGGACCGATAAACTCATCTTT.

This clone was observed a handful of times. TCRdb assigns this DNA the protein of a much larger clone, which departs from its translation at residue 22; this likely reflects a read error, and the protein shown comes from translating the DNA. The V gene reported is TRDV1; the J gene is uncalled; the D call in the table, TRDD3, was not verified against the DNA. The germline CDR1 and CDR2 sequences are TSWWSYY and QGS. This CDR3 comprises 24 residues. The CDR3 DNA follows: TGTGCTCTTGGGGAACTCGGTTATAGTATTACTTTGGGGATCAACCGATTGTACACCGATAAACCCATCTTT. It codes for CALGELGYSITLGINRLYTDKPIF.